A single sample is the source of the 14 T cell receptor beta chains below, sequenced in a study of blood T cell repertoires in COVID-19. Generated by immunoSEQ multiplex PCR, the TCRdb table keeps only in-frame clones and is missing some. The sample shows some 150,000 clones, around 90% of them seen only once. Sequencing was carried out using peripheral blood. Receptors were obtained from a woman in her 50s with acute or convalescent COVID-19.

This clone is medium-sized (0.01 to 0.1%). The gene calls are TRBV6-5 and TRBJ1-1; 8 nucleotides match TRBD1. The CDR3 sequence is 14 residues long. Trimming cost V 6 bases and J 6 bases; bases outside gene matches: 9. CDR1 is MNHEY, CDR2 SVGAGI, per germline. The chain's CDR3 is CASREGQGASEAFF. The DNA of the CDR3 is TGTGCCAGCAGGGAGGGGCAGGGGGCCTCTGAAGCTTTCTTT.

The chain combines TRBV5-1 with TRBJ2-7, with D perhaps TRBD2 (6 bases). In germline, CDR1 is SGHRS, CDR2 YFSETQ. The V end was cut by 5 bases, the J end by 0 bases, with 12 bases between. The CDR3 loop spans 14 amino acids. CDR3 DNA: TGCGCCAGCAGGTCTAGCGTTAGCTCCTACGAGCAGTACTTC. Protein: CASRSSVSSYEQYF.

The chain recombines TRBV6-4 with TRBJ2-1, with 7 bases identical to TRBD1. In germline, CDR1 is MRHNA, CDR2 SNTAGT. The CDR3 contains 13 residues. Trimming took 6 bases from V and 9 from J; bases not matched to a gene: 8. The DNA for the CDR3 is TGTGCCAGCAGCCCGACAGGGCGGAGTGAGCAGTTCTTC. It specifies CASSPTGRSEQFF.

This sequence joins TRBV27 and TRBJ2-3, with TRBD2 matching over 10 bases. The CDR3 is made up of 16 amino acids. The germline V gene has CDR1 MNHEY and CDR2 SMNVEV (reference sequence). V gave up 2 bases and J gave up 2 bases; unmatched junction bases: 4. CDR3 protein: CASSLRTSGFTDTQYF. The DNA for the CDR3 is TGTGCCAGCAGTTTACGGACTAGCGGATTCACAGATACGCAGTATTTT.

CDR3 nucleotide sequence: TGTGCCAGCAGCCTGGACGCTTTCGCGGGGTACGCCGGGGAGCTGTTTTTT. The encoded protein is CASSLDAFAGYAGELFF. V and J are TRBV6-2 or TRBV6-3 and TRBJ2-2; D might be TRBD2 (6 bases). The CDR3 contains 17 residues. Germline lookup yields CDR1 MNHEY and CDR2 SVGEGT. V lost 6 bases and J 6 bases, leaving 23 bases between the germline ends.

The chain carries TRBV7-8 and TRBJ2-7; D is ambiguous. The CDR3 extends over 14 amino acids. Trimming stripped 1 base from V and 0 bases from J, with 7 bases between. CDR1 is SGHVS, CDR2 FQNEAQ, per germline. CDR3 sequence: CASSLVQFSYEQYF. CDR3 DNA sequence: TGTGCCAGCAGCTTAGTACAGTTCTCCTACGAGCAGTACTTC.

This sequence joins TRBV18 and TRBJ2-4, with 8 nucleotides matching TRBD2. The germline gives CDR1 KGHSH, CDR2 LQKENI. The junction had 6 bases not matched to a gene; V was cut back by 5 bases and J by 0 bases. The CDR3 totals 16 residues. CDR3 nucleotide sequence: TGTGCCAGCTCAAGCCGGGGGGGACTAGCCAAAAACATTCAGTACTTC. Translating it yields CASSSRGGLAKNIQYF. The variable domain in full, with the rest retrieved from reference TRBV18 and TRBJ2-4, is NAGVMQNPRHLVRRRGQEARLRCSPMKGHSHVYWYRQLPEEGLKFMVYLQKENIIDESGMPKERFSAEFPKEGPSILRIQQVVRGDSAAYFCASSSRGGLAKNIQYFGAGTRLSVL.

The chain has TRBV2 and TRBJ2-1; 7 nucleotides agree with TRBD2. The V gene end was trimmed by 5 bases and the J gene end by 7 bases; junction bases not matched to a gene: 2. This CDR3 region has 12 residues. The germline gives CDR1 SNHLY, CDR2 FYNNEI. CDR3 amino acids: CASSRGGNEQFF. CDR3 nucleotides: TGTGCCAGCAGTCGGGGAGGGAATGAGCAGTTCTTC.

V and J are TRBV12-3 or TRBV12-4 and TRBJ1-1; tentative D call: TRBD1 (6 bases). This CDR3 is built from 11 residues. Trimming removed 5 bases from V and 8 bases from J, with 9 bases in between. CDR3 amino acids: CASSVDSEAFF. The CDR3, as DNA: TGTGCCAGCAGTGTGGACAGCGAAGCTTTCTTT.

V and J are TRBV12-3 or TRBV12-4 and TRBJ1-5; D gene uncertain. Trimming removed 3 bases at V and 1 base at J, with 4 bases between. The CDR3 runs 13 residues. The CDR3, as DNA: TGTGCCAGCAGTTTTCTAAGCAATCAGCCCCAGCATTTT. This encodes CASSFLSNQPQHF.

J is TRBJ2-1 and V is TRBV29-1, with D maybe TRBD2 (5 bases). The CDR3 sequence is 14 residues long. Germline V CDR1 and CDR2: SQVTM, ANQGSEA. The germline V and J ends were trimmed by 4 bases and 4 bases, with 14 bases remaining between them. The DNA of the CDR3 is TGCAGCGTTGCCCCCGGACGGGGATACAATGAGCAGTTCTTC. It yields the protein CSVAPGRGYNEQFF.

About this clone: The same CDR3 arises from other DNA sequences in this sample as well. The rearrangement links TRBV3-1 (or the pseudogene TRBV3-2) to TRBJ2-1, with 8 bases matching TRBD2. Germline CDR1 and CDR2: LGHDT and YNNKEL (reference sequence). J lost 9 bases, V lost 1 base, and 2 bases had no gene match. The CDR3 runs 13 residues. CDR3 protein: CASSQGSGGEQFF. CDR3 DNA sequence: TGTGCCAGCAGCCAAGGGAGCGGGGGTGAGCAGTTCTTC.

The J gene is TRBJ1-2, the V gene TRBV5-1; 7 positions match TRBD1. From germline, CDR1 is SGHRS and CDR2 YFSETQ. V shed 2 bases and J 4 bases; nucleotides not matched to a gene: 5. CDR3 length equals 14 residues. The CDR3 is CASSFGTALYGYTF. CDR3 bases: TGCGCCAGCAGCTTCGGGACAGCTCTCTATGGCTACACCTTC.

The chain employs TRBV11-3 and TRBJ2-1; the match to TRBD1 covers 9 bases. V gave up 5 bases and J gave up 4 bases; unmatched junction bases: 15. The CDR3 spans 18 residues. Germline CDR1 is SGHNT and CDR2 is YENEEA. The CDR3, as DNA: TGTGCCAGCAGCCCCAAACTGGGACAGGGAGGGATGTACAATGAGCAGTTCTTC. This translates into CASSPKLGQGGMYNEQFF.